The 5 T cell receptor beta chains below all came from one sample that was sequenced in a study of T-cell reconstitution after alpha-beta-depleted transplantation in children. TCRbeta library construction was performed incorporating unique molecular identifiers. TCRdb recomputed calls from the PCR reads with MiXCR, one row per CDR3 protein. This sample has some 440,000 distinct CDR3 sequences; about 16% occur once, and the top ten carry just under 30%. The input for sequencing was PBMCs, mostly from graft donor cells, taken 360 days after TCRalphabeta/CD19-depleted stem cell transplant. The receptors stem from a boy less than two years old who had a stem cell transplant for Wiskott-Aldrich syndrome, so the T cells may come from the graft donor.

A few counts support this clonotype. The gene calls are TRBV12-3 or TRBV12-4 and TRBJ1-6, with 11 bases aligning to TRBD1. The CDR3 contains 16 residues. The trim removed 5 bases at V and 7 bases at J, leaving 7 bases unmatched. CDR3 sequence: CASSPRTGGGNSPLHF. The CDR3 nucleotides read TGTGCCAGCAGTCCCCGGACAGGGGGCGGGAATTCACCCCTCCACTTT.

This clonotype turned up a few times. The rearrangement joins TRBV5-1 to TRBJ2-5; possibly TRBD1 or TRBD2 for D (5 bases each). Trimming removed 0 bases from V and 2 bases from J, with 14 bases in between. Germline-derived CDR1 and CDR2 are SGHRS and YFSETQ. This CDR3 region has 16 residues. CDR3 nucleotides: TGCGCCAGCAGCTTGGGCTCGGGACGATCTCAAGAGACCCAGTACTTC. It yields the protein CASSLGSGRSQETQYF.

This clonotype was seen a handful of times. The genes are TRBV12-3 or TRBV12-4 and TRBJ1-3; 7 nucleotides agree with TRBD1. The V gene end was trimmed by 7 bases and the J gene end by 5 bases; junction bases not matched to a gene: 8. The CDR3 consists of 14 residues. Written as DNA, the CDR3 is TGTGCCAGCATCCACAGGGGATTGAGAAACACCATATATTTT. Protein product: CASIHRGLRNTIYF.

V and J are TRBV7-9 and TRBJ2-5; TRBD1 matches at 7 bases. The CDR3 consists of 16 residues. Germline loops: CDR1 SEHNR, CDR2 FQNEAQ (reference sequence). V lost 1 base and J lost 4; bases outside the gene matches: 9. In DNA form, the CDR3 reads TGTGCCAGCAGCTTAGTGGGGCCACAGGGGCGAGAGACCCAGTACTTC. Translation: CASSLVGPQGRETQYF.

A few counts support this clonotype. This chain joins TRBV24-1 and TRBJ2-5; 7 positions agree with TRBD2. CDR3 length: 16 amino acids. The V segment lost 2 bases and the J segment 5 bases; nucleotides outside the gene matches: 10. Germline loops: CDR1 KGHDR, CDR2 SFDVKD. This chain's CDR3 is CATSDSARLARETQYF. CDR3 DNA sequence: TGTGCCACCAGTGATTCCGCTCGACTAGCCAGGGAGACCCAGTACTTC.